These T cell receptor beta chains were read from a single sample in a study of T cells in Graves' hyperthyroidism and ophthalmopathy. TCRdb re-analysed the multiplex PCR reads in MiXCR, keeping a single row per CDR3 protein. This repertoire shows about 580,000 distinct CDR3 sequences, about 15% found once; its top ten account for 5.5% to 7.5%. The sequencing input was blood. Receptors were obtained from a woman aged 25 to 45 with Graves' hyperthyroidism that later progressed to Graves' ophthalmopathy. The CDR3 runs from the conserved cysteine through the conserved F or W. The D gene is left open where the match is weak. For some rows the clone size is stated as once, few or many, or as a class when expanded; others skip it.

V gene: TRBV6-1; clone size: -; J gene: TRBJ2-1; D gene: -; CDR3 DNA: TGTGCCAGCAGTCCTACTATCGGGGGCTCCTACAATGAGCAGTTCTTC; CDR3 protein: CASSPTIGGSYNEQFF
V gene: TRBV18; clone size: few; J gene: TRBJ2-2; D gene: -; CDR3 DNA: TGTGCCAGCTCACCACCCCCCGCTTCGACCGGGGAGCTGTTTTTT; CDR3 protein: CASSPPPASTGELFF
V gene: TRBV20-1; clone size: many; J gene: TRBJ2-7; D gene: TRBD2; CDR3 DNA: TGCAGTGCTAGCCCTGGGACTAGCGGGGATATTTACGAGCAGTACTTC; CDR3 protein: CSASPGTSGDIYEQYF
V gene: TRBV20-1; clone size: -; J gene: TRBJ2-7; D gene: -; CDR3 DNA: TGCAGTGCAGCCTCCCCCGTCTCCTACGAGCAGTACTTC; CDR3 protein: CSAASPVSYEQYF
V gene: TRBV19; clone size: many; J gene: TRBJ1-1; D gene: -; CDR3 DNA: TGTGCCAGTAGTATTGGTGGGTCACTCGGGGCGAACACTGAAGCTTTCTTT; CDR3 protein: CASSIGGSLGANTEAFF
V gene: TRBV12-3/TRBV12-4; clone size: -; J gene: TRBJ1-6; D gene: -; CDR3 DNA: TGTGCCAGCAGTTCCGGGGCACCAGGGTTAGGATCACCCCTCCACTTT; CDR3 protein: CASSSGAPGLGSPLHF
V gene: TRBV20-1; clone size: -; J gene: TRBJ2-7; D gene: TRBD1; CDR3 DNA: TGCAGTGCTCCCCAGGGGGTGGGAGAGCAGTACTTC; CDR3 protein: CSAPQGVGEQYF
V gene: TRBV29-1; clone size: many; J gene: TRBJ1-2; D gene: -; CDR3 DNA: TGCAGCGTTGAAGCCGACAGAAACTATGGCTACACCTTC; CDR3 protein: CSVEADRNYGYTF
V gene: TRBV12-3/TRBV12-4; clone size: many; J gene: TRBJ2-7; D gene: TRBD1; CDR3 DNA: TGTGCCAGCAGCGAGACAGGGGGATCCTACGAGCAGTACTTC; CDR3 protein: CASSETGGSYEQYF
V gene: TRBV28; clone size: many; J gene: TRBJ1-2; D gene: -; CDR3 DNA: TGTGCCATCTCCCCCCGGGGGCCTGGCTACACCTTC; CDR3 protein: CAISPRGPGYTF
V gene: TRBV7-8; clone size: many; J gene: TRBJ2-1; D gene: TRBD2; CDR3 DNA: TGTGCCAGCAGCGGGGCCGGGACTAGTTCTTATGAGCAGTTCTTC; CDR3 protein: CASSGAGTSSYEQFF
V gene: TRBV7-9; clone size: many; J gene: TRBJ1-1; D gene: -; CDR3 DNA: TGTGCCAGCAGCTTAGCCGAGGACAGCGGCACTGAAGCTTTCTTT; CDR3 protein: CASSLAEDSGTEAFF
V gene: TRBV7-9; clone size: many; J gene: TRBJ2-1; D gene: TRBD2; CDR3 DNA: TGTGCCAGCAGTCTAGCGGGGTATGAGCAGTTCTTC; CDR3 protein: CASSLAGYEQFF
V gene: TRBV30; clone size: many; J gene: TRBJ1-5; D gene: -; CDR3 DNA: TGTGCCTGGAGTGTAGAAGAAAATCAGCCCCAGCATTTT; CDR3 protein: CAWSVEENQPQHF
V gene: TRBV20-1; clone size: few; J gene: TRBJ2-1; D gene: TRBD1; CDR3 DNA: TGCAGTGCACCCGGGACAGCTAGCTTAAGCTCCTACAATGAGCAGTTCTTC; CDR3 protein: CSAPGTASLSSYNEQFF
V gene: TRBV9; clone size: -; J gene: TRBJ2-5; D gene: -; CDR3 DNA: TGTGCCAGCAGCCCCCAGGGCAGGGGCGGGACCCAGTACTTC; CDR3 protein: CASSPQGRGGTQYF
V gene: TRBV7-2; clone size: many; J gene: TRBJ2-5; D gene: TRBD2; CDR3 DNA: TGTGCCAGCAGCTCGAGGACTAGTTTTGTCGAGACCCAGTACTTC; CDR3 protein: CASSSRTSFVETQYF
V gene: TRBV30; clone size: -; J gene: TRBJ2-6; D gene: -; CDR3 DNA: TGTGCCTGGGGACTTCCGAACTCTGGGGCCAACGTCCTGACTTTC; CDR3 protein: CAWGLPNSGANVLTF
V gene: TRBV7-9; clone size: many; J gene: TRBJ2-3; D gene: TRBD2; CDR3 DNA: TGTGCCAGCAGCTCCCCGCAACTAGCGGGAGATGGCGATACGCAGTATTTT; CDR3 protein: CASSSPQLAGDGDTQYF
V gene: TRBV27; clone size: many; J gene: TRBJ1-4; D gene: -; CDR3 DNA: TGTGCCAGCAGTTTTGGGGACATGAATGAAAAACTGTTTTTT; CDR3 protein: CASSFGDMNEKLFF
V gene: TRBV19; clone size: -; J gene: TRBJ2-5; D gene: -; CDR3 DNA: TGTGCCAGTAGTACGGTGGGGGAGACCCAGTACTTC; CDR3 protein: CASSTVGETQYF
V gene: TRBV12-3/TRBV12-4; clone size: many; J gene: TRBJ1-1; D gene: -; CDR3 DNA: TGTGCCAGCAGTCGCCGGACGGTGAACACTGAAGCTTTCTTT; CDR3 protein: CASSRRTVNTEAFF
V gene: TRBV5-1; clone size: few; J gene: TRBJ2-7; D gene: TRBD1; CDR3 DNA: TGCGCCAGCAGCTTAGCCGGGACAGGGTCCTACGAGCAGTACTTC; CDR3 protein: CASSLAGTGSYEQYF
V gene: TRBV7-2; clone size: -; J gene: TRBJ2-3; D gene: -; CDR3 DNA: TGTGCCAGCAGCGAGCTAGGGGAGGGCACAGATACGCAGTATTTT; CDR3 protein: CASSELGEGTDTQYF
V gene: TRBV20-1; clone size: -; J gene: TRBJ2-6; D gene: -; CDR3 DNA: TGCAGTGCTCCTAGGGACGGGAGCTCTGGGGCCAACGTCCTGACTTTC; CDR3 protein: CSAPRDGSSGANVLTF
V gene: TRBV7-9; clone size: -; J gene: TRBJ2-6; D gene: -; CDR3 DNA: TGTGCCAGCAGCCCCCCCTCCGGCGGGTGGACTGGGGCCAACGTCCTGACTTTC; CDR3 protein: CASSPPSGGWTGANVLTF
V gene: TRBV20-1; clone size: -; J gene: TRBJ2-3; D gene: -; CDR3 DNA: TGCAGTGCTAGAGTGGGGGAAAGCACAGATACGCAGTATTTT; CDR3 protein: CSARVGESTDTQYF
V gene: TRBV19; clone size: few; J gene: TRBJ2-1; D gene: TRBD2; CDR3 DNA: TGTGCCAGTAGTATTCCTAGCGGGAGGGCCGGTGAGCAGTTCTTC; CDR3 protein: CASSIPSGRAGEQFF
V gene: TRBV27; clone size: many; J gene: TRBJ1-2; D gene: -; CDR3 DNA: TGTGCCAGCAGTTACATCGGGGCGGAGGGCTACACCTTC; CDR3 protein: CASSYIGAEGYTF
V gene: TRBV7-9; clone size: -; J gene: TRBJ1-1; D gene: -; CDR3 DNA: TGTGCCAGCACCGGAAGAACCACCCCCCTACCGAACACTGAAGCTTTCTTT; CDR3 protein: CASTGRTTPLPNTEAFF
V gene: TRBV20-1; clone size: few; J gene: TRBJ2-2; D gene: TRBD2; CDR3 DNA: TGCAGTGCTAGGGGACTAGCGGACAACACCGGGGAGCTGTTTTTT; CDR3 protein: CSARGLADNTGELFF
V gene: TRBV11-3; clone size: many; J gene: TRBJ1-1; D gene: -; CDR3 DNA: TGTGCCAGCAGCACCTCTTTGGAAACTGAAGCTTTCTTT; CDR3 protein: CASSTSLETEAFF
V gene: TRBV15; clone size: many; J gene: TRBJ2-7; D gene: -; CDR3 DNA: TGTGCCACCAGCAGAGAACCGGTGACTGACTACGAGCAGTACTTC; CDR3 protein: CATSREPVTDYEQYF
V gene: TRBV9; clone size: -; J gene: TRBJ2-5; D gene: TRBD2; CDR3 DNA: TGTGCCAGCAGCGTAGGGCTAGCGGGAGTATGGCAAACTCAAGAGACCCAGTACTTC; CDR3 protein: CASSVGLAGVWQTQETQYF
V gene: TRBV7-2; clone size: -; J gene: TRBJ2-7; D gene: TRBD2; CDR3 DNA: TGTGCCAGCAGCTCCTCCGGGACTAGCGGGAGTGGTGAGCAGTACTTC; CDR3 protein: CASSSSGTSGSGEQYF
V gene: TRBV6-1; clone size: -; J gene: TRBJ2-5; D gene: -; CDR3 DNA: TGTGCCAGCAGTGATCTCGCCGGGTACAGGGCTGGGTACTTC; CDR3 protein: CASSDLAGYRAGYF
V gene: TRBV12-5; clone size: -; J gene: TRBJ2-7; D gene: -; CDR3 DNA: TGTGCTAGTGGCATATTTGCATCACCGACGGTCTCCTACGAGCAGTACTTC; CDR3 protein: CASGIFASPTVSYEQYF
V gene: TRBV7-9; clone size: many; J gene: TRBJ1-1; D gene: TRBD1; CDR3 DNA: TGTGCCAGCAGCTTAGTACAGGGGGCGAACACTGAAGCTTTCTTT; CDR3 protein: CASSLVQGANTEAFF
V gene: TRBV27; clone size: many; J gene: TRBJ2-5; D gene: TRBD2; CDR3 DNA: TGTGCCAGCAGTCCTCGGACTAGCGGGAGGCCGGAGACCCAGTACTTC; CDR3 protein: CASSPRTSGRPETQYF
V gene: TRBV12-3/TRBV12-4; clone size: many; J gene: TRBJ2-3; D gene: -; CDR3 DNA: TGTGCCAGCACCAACTCGGACTGGGGGTTCGTGCAGTATTTT; CDR3 protein: CASTNSDWGFVQYF
V gene: TRBV10-3; clone size: many; J gene: TRBJ2-5; D gene: -; CDR3 DNA: TGTGCCATCAGTGAGAGACCGGGAGCCCAAGAGACCCAGTACTTC; CDR3 protein: CAISERPGAQETQYF
V gene: TRBV19; clone size: many; J gene: TRBJ2-5; D gene: -; CDR3 DNA: TGTGCCAGTAGTATAACTCCATTGGAGGAGACCCAGTACTTC; CDR3 protein: CASSITPLEETQYF
V gene: TRBV28; clone size: -; J gene: TRBJ2-5; D gene: TRBD1; CDR3 DNA: TGTGCCAGCAGTTCCCCCGGGACAGGGGTAGAGACCCAGTACTTC; CDR3 protein: CASSSPGTGVETQYF
V gene: TRBV10-2; clone size: many; J gene: TRBJ2-1; D gene: -; CDR3 DNA: TGCGCCAGCCAGCCTATAGGGTCCTACAATGAGCAGTTCTTC; CDR3 protein: CASQPIGSYNEQFF
V gene: TRBV28; clone size: many; J gene: TRBJ1-5; D gene: -; CDR3 DNA: TGTGCCAGCCTGGCGGGGGATTGGTCCCAGCATTTT; CDR3 protein: CASLAGDWSQHF
V gene: TRBV20-1; clone size: many; J gene: TRBJ2-5; D gene: TRBD1; CDR3 DNA: TGCAGTGCTAGGGTGGGACAGCCCCAAGAGACCCAGTACTTC; CDR3 protein: CSARVGQPQETQYF
V gene: TRBV5-6; clone size: -; J gene: TRBJ2-1; D gene: TRBD1; CDR3 DNA: TGTGCCAGCAGCGAATTACAGGGGGCCTACAATGAGCAGTTCTTC; CDR3 protein: CASSELQGAYNEQFF
V gene: TRBV6-5; clone size: many; J gene: TRBJ2-1; D gene: -; CDR3 DNA: TGTGCCAGCAGTTACTCGATAATTGGGATCGACAACAATGAGCAGTTCTTC; CDR3 protein: CASSYSIIGIDNNEQFF